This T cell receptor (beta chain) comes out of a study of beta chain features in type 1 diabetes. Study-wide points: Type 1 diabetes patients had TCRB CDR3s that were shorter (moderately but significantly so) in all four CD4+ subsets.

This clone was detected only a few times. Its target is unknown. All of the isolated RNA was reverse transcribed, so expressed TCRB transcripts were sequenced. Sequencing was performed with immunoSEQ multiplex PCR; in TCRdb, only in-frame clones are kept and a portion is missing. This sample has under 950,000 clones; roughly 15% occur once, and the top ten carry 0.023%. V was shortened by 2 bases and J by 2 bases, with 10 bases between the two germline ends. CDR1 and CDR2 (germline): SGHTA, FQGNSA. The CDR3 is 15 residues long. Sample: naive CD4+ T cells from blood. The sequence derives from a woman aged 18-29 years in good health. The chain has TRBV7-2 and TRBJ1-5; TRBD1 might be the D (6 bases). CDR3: CASSLNRDGNQPQHF. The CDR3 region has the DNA TGTGCCAGCAGCTTAAACAGGGATGGCAATCAGCCCCAGCATTTT.